The 6 T cell receptor beta chains given below trace back to one sample, sequenced in a study of T-cell memory formation after mild COVID-19. TCRdb passed the 5' RACE reads through MiXCR, listing each CDR3 protein once. Counted here are 450,000 to 700,000 distinct CDR3 sequences, under 20% occurring once; the ten biggest clones make up around 12%. Sequenced sample: PBMCs or a T cell subset sorted from them (not recorded which). The origin of the receptors is an adult woman who had mild COVID-19 (a few samples of this study predate the infection). Cell type and time point are not known.

V and J are TRBV7-9 and TRBJ1-3, with D maybe TRBD1 (5 bases). V shed 5 bases and J shed 5 bases, with 16 bases lying between them. Germline V gene sequence: CDR1 SEHNR, CDR2 FQNEAQ (reference sequence). The length of the CDR3 is 15 residues. CDR3 bases: TGTGCCAGCAGCGAAGCACCAGGGCGGCGAAACACCATATATTTT. Translation gives CASSEAPGRRNTIYF.

J is TRBJ1-5 and V is TRBV30, with D unclear. CDR1 and CDR2 from the germline V gene are GTSNPN and SVGIG (reference sequence). Trimming took 1 base from V and 4 from J, leaving 8 bases between them. This CDR3 has 13 residues. The CDR3 reads CAWSGGGNQPQHF. The CDR3 nucleotides read TGTGCCTGGAGTGGTGGAGGGAATCAGCCCCAGCATTTT. The full variable domain, its missing parts supplied by reference TRBV30 and TRBJ1-5, is SQTIHQWPATLVQPVGSPLSLECTVEGTSNPNLYWYRQAAGRGLQLLFYSVGIGQISSEVPQNLSASRPQDRQFILSSKKLLLSDSGFYLCAWSGGGNQPQHFGDGTRLSIL.

In its sample, this clonotype was seen a few times. This rearrangement joins TRBV4-2 to TRBJ2-1, with TRBD2 matching 8 bases. Trimming removed 0 bases from V and 8 bases from J; junction bases left unmatched: 6. The CDR3 runs 15 residues. Germline V CDR1 and CDR2: LGHNA, YNFKEQ. The CDR3 is CASSQDRGGLYEQFF. Here the CDR3 DNA reads TGTGCCAGCAGCCAAGACCGGGGGGGCCTGTATGAGCAGTTCTTC.

J is TRBJ2-6 and V is TRBV6-6; D call uncertain. V was shortened by 6 bases and J by 0 bases, with 12 bases between the two germline ends. The CDR3 covers 16 residues. From germline, CDR1 is MNHNY and CDR2 SVGAGI (reference sequence). The CDR3 DNA is TGTGCCAGCAGGGGTGCTCAGGTCTCTGGGGCCAACGTCCTGACTTTC. Amino acid sequence: CASRGAQVSGANVLTF.

The rearrangement joins TRBV20-1 to TRBJ1-1, with D possibly being TRBD1 (5 bases). The V gene's germline CDR1 is DFQATT and CDR2 SNEGSKA (reference sequence). Trimming removed 3 bases from V and 1 base from J, with 21 bases in between. The CDR3 has 17 residues. This chain's CDR3 is CSARRSRQTARNTEAFF. The CDR3 nucleotides are TGCAGTGCTAGGCGGTCCAGACAGACGGCGAGGAACACTGAAGCTTTCTTT.

This clonotype was seen many times. The chain is built from TRBV5-5 and TRBJ2-2, with 8 bases fitting TRBD2. CDR1 SGHKS and CDR2 YYEKEE come from the germline V gene (reference sequence). The trim removed 5 bases at V and 7 bases at J, leaving 4 bases unmatched. This CDR3 has 13 amino acids. Here the CDR3 reads CASSVAGFGELFF. The CDR3 DNA sequence: TGTGCCAGCAGTGTAGCGGGATTCGGGGAGCTGTTTTTT.